The rows below give T cell receptor beta chains drawn from one sample of a study of T cell responses to AZD1222 COVID-19 vaccine. Only in-frame clones appear in the TCRdb table, and some are missing; sequencing was by immunoSEQ multiplex PCR. The table has approximately 150,000 clones, about 82% seen once; the top ten hold over 4.5%. This sample comprised peripheral blood, obtained 28 days after the second AZD1222 dose. These receptors all stem from an adult who received the AZD1222 COVID-19 vaccine. Both conserved end residues are trimmed from each CDR3. D genes are given only for firm matches.

v_gene,len,j_gene,d_gene,CDR3aa
TRBV19,16,TRBJ2-4,-,ASSIEAPTGRGKNIQY
TRBV7-9,11,TRBJ1-3,-,ASSQNAGNTIY
TRBV19,14,TRBJ1-2,-,ASSIEGRGGNYGYT
TRBV9,12,TRBJ1-6,TRBD1,ASSDTGVNSPLH
TRBV18,12,TRBJ2-2,-,ASHESGLGGELF
TRBV12-3/TRBV12-4,10,TRBJ1-5,-,ASSRGNQPQH
TRBV27,13,TRBJ2-3,-,ASRRTFRESDTQY
TRBV29-1,14,TRBJ2-1,TRBD2,SVTNPGTSAHNEQF
TRBV11-2,9,TRBJ2-7,-,ASSLTYEQY
TRBV4-1,12,TRBJ1-5,-,ASSQSIPNQPQH
TRBV23-1,10,TRBJ1-5,TRBD1,ASDRGHQPQH
TRBV28,13,TRBJ1-2,-,ASSLLGGANYGYT
TRBV3-1/TRBV3-2,14,TRBJ2-1,TRBD2,ASSQYSGGVQGEQF